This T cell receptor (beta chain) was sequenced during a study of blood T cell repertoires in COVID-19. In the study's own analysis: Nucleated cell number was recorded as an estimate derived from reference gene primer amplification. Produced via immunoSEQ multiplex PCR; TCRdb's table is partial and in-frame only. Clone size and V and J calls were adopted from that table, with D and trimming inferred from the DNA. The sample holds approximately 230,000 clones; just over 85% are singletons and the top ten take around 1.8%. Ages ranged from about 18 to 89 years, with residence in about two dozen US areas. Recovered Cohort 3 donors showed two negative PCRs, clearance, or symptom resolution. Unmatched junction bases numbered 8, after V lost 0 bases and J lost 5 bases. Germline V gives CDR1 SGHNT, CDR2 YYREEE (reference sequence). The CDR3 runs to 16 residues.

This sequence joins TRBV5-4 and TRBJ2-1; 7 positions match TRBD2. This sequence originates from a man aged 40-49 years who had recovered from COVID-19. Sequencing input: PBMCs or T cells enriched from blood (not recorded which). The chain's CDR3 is CASSLAVGRRNNEQFF. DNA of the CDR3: TGTGCCAGCAGCTTGGCGGTCGGGAGGAGGAACAATGAGCAGTTCTTC.